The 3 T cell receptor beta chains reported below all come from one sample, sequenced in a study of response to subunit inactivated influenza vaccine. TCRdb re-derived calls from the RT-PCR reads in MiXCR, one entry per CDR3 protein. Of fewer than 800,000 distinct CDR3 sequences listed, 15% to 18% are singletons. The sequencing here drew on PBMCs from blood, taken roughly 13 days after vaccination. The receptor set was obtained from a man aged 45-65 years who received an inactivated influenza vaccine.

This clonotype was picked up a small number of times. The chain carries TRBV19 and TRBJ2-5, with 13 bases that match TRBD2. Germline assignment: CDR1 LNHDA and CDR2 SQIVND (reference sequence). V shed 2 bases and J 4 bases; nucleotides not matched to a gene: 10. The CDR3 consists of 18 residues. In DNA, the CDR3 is TGTGCCAGTAGTATAAGTTTACTAGCGGGGGGGCAAGGAGAGACCCAGTACTTC. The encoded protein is CASSISLLAGGQGETQYF.

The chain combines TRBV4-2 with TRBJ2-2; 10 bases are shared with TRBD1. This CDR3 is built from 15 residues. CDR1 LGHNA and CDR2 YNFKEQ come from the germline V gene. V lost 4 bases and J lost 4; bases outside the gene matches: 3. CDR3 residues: CASSPGQGSTGELFF. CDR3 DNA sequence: TGTGCCAGCAGCCCGGGACAGGGGAGCACCGGGGAGCTGTTTTTT.

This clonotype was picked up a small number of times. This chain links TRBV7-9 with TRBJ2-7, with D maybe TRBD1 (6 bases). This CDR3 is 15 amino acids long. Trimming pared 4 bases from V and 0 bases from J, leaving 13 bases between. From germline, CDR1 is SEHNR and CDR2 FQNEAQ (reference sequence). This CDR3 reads CASSSWGHGSYEQYF. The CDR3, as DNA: TGTGCCAGCAGCTCGTGGGGACATGGCTCCTACGAGCAGTACTTC.